Sequencing of this TCR beta chain was carried out in a study of blood T cell repertoires in COVID-19. Study details: The origin of the acute and convalescent COVID-19 samples was the United States, Italy and Spain.

TCRdb keeps only in-frame clones here, not all; method: immunoSEQ multiplex PCR. Here the sample spans roughly 120,000 clones, under 95% being singletons. The Seattle patients, enrolled during active infection, were followed longitudinally. This CDR3 contains 13 residues. The germline gives CDR1 MGHRA, CDR2 YSYEKL. With 0 bases removed from V and 10 bases from J, the gap between germline ends came to 12 bases. The chain is built from TRBV4-1 and TRBJ1-1; TRBD1 might be the D (6 bases). The receptor was isolated from a man in his 60s with COVID-19, enrolled during active disease. Sequencing was done on a sample of peripheral blood. The CDR3 coding sequence is TGCGCCAGCAGCCAAGATATCGCGGGGGCAGCTTTCTTT. Residues: CASSQDIAGAAFF.